Listed here are 18 T cell receptor beta chains from one sample, sequenced in a study of blood T cell repertoires in COVID-19. This table comes from immunoSEQ multiplex PCR, and its TCRdb copy is limited to in-frame clones, with some not included. The data show roughly 13,000 clones, roughly 91% seen once. Sequencing was performed on peripheral blood. The receptors come from a human donor in a cohort sampled during active COVID-19.

J is TRBJ2-5 and V is TRBV4-3, with D perhaps matching TRBD1 (6 bases). Germline lookup yields CDR1 LGHNA and CDR2 YSLEER. The CDR3 is 17 residues long. Trimming took 0 bases from V and 2 from J, leaving 16 bases between them. In nucleotides, the CDR3 is TGCGCCAGCAGCCAAGATGCCCGGACAGTATTTCAAGAGACCCAGTACTTC. Encoded protein: CASSQDARTVFQETQYF.

The V gene is TRBV9, the J gene TRBJ2-7; TRBD2 matches at 7 bases. J was trimmed by 6 bases and V by 3 bases; bases with no gene match: 15. The CDR3 consists of 16 residues. The germline gives CDR1 SGDLS, CDR2 YYNGEE. DNA for the CDR3: TGTGCCAGCAGCGCATCGAGTGTCGGGGGGTTTTCCGAGCAGTACTTC. It yields the protein CASSASSVGGFSEQYF.

This rearrangement joins TRBV7-2 to TRBJ2-1; possible D gene TRBD2, 5 bases. This CDR3 is built from 12 residues. The V and J ends lost 2 bases and 8 bases respectively, with 7 bases between them. Germline lookup yields CDR1 SGHTA and CDR2 FQGNSA. The CDR3 sequence: CASSLTRDEQFF. The CDR3 nucleotides read TGTGCCAGCAGCTTAACGAGGGATGAGCAGTTCTTC. The whole variable domain, remainder taken from reference TRBV7-2 and TRBJ2-1, is GAGVSQSPSNKVTEKGKDVELRCDPISGHTALYWYRQSLGQGLEFLIYFQGNSAPDKSGLPSDRFSAERTGGSVSTLTIQRTQQEDSAVYLCASSLTRDEQFFGPGTRLTVL.

The gene calls are TRBV19 and TRBJ2-2; 7 bases are a match to TRBD1. CDR1 and CDR2 from the germline V gene are LNHDA and SQIVND (reference sequence). The CDR3 totals 15 residues. Germline trimming cut 7 bases from V and 5 bases from J; bases unmatched to any gene: 10. CDR3 loop: CASNKRQGMTGELFF. In DNA, the CDR3 is TGTGCCAGTAATAAGCGACAGGGCATGACCGGGGAGCTGTTTTTT. The entire variable domain, with the rest obtained from reference TRBV19 and TRBJ2-2, is as follows: DGGITQSPKYLFRKEGQNVTLSCEQNLNHDAMYWYRQDPGQGLRLIYYSQIVNDFQKGDIAEGYSVSREKKESFPLTVTSAQKNPTAFYLCASNKRQGMTGELFFGEGSRLTVL.

This clone showed up just once. The chain uses TRBV7-9 and TRBJ1-5; 7 bases are a match to TRBD1. Per germline, CDR1 SEHNR and CDR2 FQNEAQ (reference sequence). V was pared by 4 bases and J by 3 bases, with 3 bases of the junction left unmatched. The CDR3 spans 14 residues. CDR3 sequence (DNA): TGTGCCAGCAGCTCCGGACAGGTCAATCAGCCCCAGCATTTT. The encoded protein is CASSSGQVNQPQHF.

CDR3 DNA sequence: TGTGCCAGCAGTCCACAGTACAATGAGCAGTTCTTC. Its translation: CASSPQYNEQFF. The chain has TRBV6-2 or TRBV6-3 and TRBJ2-1; D unresolved. The V and J ends lost 5 bases and 4 bases respectively, with 6 bases between them. Germline V CDR1 and CDR2: MNHEY, SVGEGT. This CDR3 comprises 12 residues.

V gene TRBV4-1 combines with J gene TRBJ1-6; D gene unclear. This CDR3 contains 14 residues. The ends were cut back, 0 bases at V and 9 bases at J, with 9 bases in the middle. The germline V gene has CDR1 MGHRA and CDR2 YSYEKL. This chain's CDR3 is CASSQDLRISPLHF. The CDR3 region has the DNA TGCGCCAGCAGCCAAGATCTGAGAATTTCACCCCTCCACTTT.

A few counts support this clone. The chain employs TRBV28 and TRBJ1-1; 10 bases map to TRBD1. The germline gives CDR1 MDHEN, CDR2 SYDVKM. This CDR3 spans 16 amino acids. The V gene end was trimmed by 5 bases and the J gene end by 0 bases; junction bases not matched to a gene: 6. Here the CDR3 DNA reads TGTGCCAGCAGTCTAAGGACAGGGGGGCTGAACACTGAAGCTTTCTTT. The encoded protein is CASSLRTGGLNTEAFF.

V usage is TRBV7-2 and J usage is TRBJ2-1; 12 bases line up with TRBD2. The J segment lost 8 bases and the V segment lost 3 bases, leaving 5 bases of the junction unmatched. CDR3 size: 15 residues. Germline CDR1 reads SGHTA; CDR2 reads FQGNSA. The CDR3 nucleotides read TGTGCCAGCAGCTTGTCTAGCGGGGGGGTCTATGAGCAGTTCTTC. Translating it yields CASSLSSGGVYEQFF.

This CDR3 reads CASRSAEPSGDTQYF. Here the CDR3 DNA reads TGTGCCAGCAGATCGGCAGAACCTAGTGGAGATACGCAGTATTTT. The rearrangement uses TRBV7-9 and TRBJ2-3; the D is unclear. The CDR3 loop spans 15 amino acids. Germline CDR1 SEHNR, CDR2 FQNEAQ (reference sequence). Trimming cost V 6 bases and J 5 bases, with 18 bases left between them. The complete variable domain, with remaining parts taken from reference TRBV7-9 and TRBJ2-3, reads DTGVSQNPRHKITKRGQNVTFRCDPISEHNRLYWYRQTLGQGPEFLTYFQNEAQLEKSRLLSDRFSAERPKGSFSTLEIQRTEQGDSAMYLCASRSAEPSGDTQYFGPGTRLTVL.

On this clone itself: Distinct nucleotide sequences in the sample also encode this CDR3. The chain employs TRBV28 and TRBJ1-2; 8 nucleotides align to TRBD1. V shed 2 bases, J shed 2 bases, and the junction held 1 base outside the gene matches. This CDR3 is built from 14 residues. The germline gives CDR1 MDHEN, CDR2 SYDVKM. CDR3 protein: CASSLRQGNYGYTF. As DNA, the CDR3 is TGTGCCAGCAGTTTACGACAGGGGAACTATGGCTACACCTTC.

The chain is built from TRBV25-1 and TRBJ2-1; the match to TRBD2 covers 9 bases. V was clipped by 3 bases and J by 1 base; unmatched bases: 7. The length of the CDR3 is 17 residues. Germline loops: CDR1 MGHDK, CDR2 SYGVNS. The CDR3 region is CASSDLSGRMSYNEQFF. Here the CDR3 DNA reads TGTGCCAGCAGTGATCTAAGCGGGAGGATGTCCTACAATGAGCAGTTCTTC.

This chain links TRBV7-9 with TRBJ1-2, with D possibly TRBD1 on 6 matching bases. The CDR3 totals 14 residues. V was shortened by 1 base and J by 5 bases, with 11 bases between the two germline ends. CDR1 SEHNR and CDR2 FQNEAQ come from the germline V gene (reference sequence). The CDR3 DNA sequence: TGTGCCAGCAGCTTAGGATCAGGGGTTTATGGCTACACCTTC. The encoded protein is CASSLGSGVYGYTF.

The chain has TRBV11-2 and TRBJ1-4; 8 nucleotides agree with TRBD1. This CDR3 contains 15 residues. Looked up from germline, CDR1 is SGHAT and CDR2 is FQNNGV. After removal of 7 bases from V and 7 bases from J, the junction contained 11 bases not matched to a gene. CDR3 amino acids: CASTSIRGHGEKLFF. CDR3 sequence (DNA): TGTGCCAGCACCTCCATCAGGGGGCATGGTGAAAAACTGTTTTTT.

The chain employs TRBV11-2 and TRBJ2-7; 11 bases align to TRBD2. The J call is uncertain, as TRBJ2-1 better fits the DNA end. The germline gives CDR1 SGHAT, CDR2 FQNNGV. CDR3 length equals 16 residues. The CDR3: CASSLATSGGYNEQFF. In nucleotides, the CDR3 is TGTGCCAGCAGCTTAGCTACTAGCGGGGGCTACAATGAGCAGTTCTTC.

The chain employs TRBV6-5 and TRBJ1-2; 12 bases line up with TRBD1. V trimming: 7 bases; J trimming: 6 bases; junction bases outside the gene matches: 6. CDR1 and CDR2 from the germline V gene are MNHEY and SVGAGI. This CDR3 is 14 amino acids long. The DNA for the CDR3 is TGTGCCAGCACTGGGGACAGGGGGCCAGATGGCTACACCTTC. Translated, it gives CASTGDRGPDGYTF.

J is TRBJ1-5 and V is TRBV3-1 (or the pseudogene TRBV3-2), with D unresolved. In germline, CDR1 is LGHDT, CDR2 YNNKEL (reference sequence). With 3 bases removed from V and 3 bases from J, the gap between germline ends came to 12 bases. The CDR3 runs 15 residues. As DNA, the CDR3 is TGTGCCAGCAGCCAGCAGACGACACCCAATCAGCCCCAGCATTTT. Its protein product is CASSQQTTPNQPQHF.

The CDR3 protein is CASSNTGTGGYNEQFF. The CDR3, as DNA: TGTGCCAGCAGTAACACCGGGACAGGGGGCTACAATGAGCAGTTCTTC. The chain combines TRBV7-2 with TRBJ2-1; 11 bases map to TRBD1. The CDR3 is 16 amino acids. The germline gives CDR1 SGHTA, CDR2 FQGNSA. V lost 6 bases, J lost 3 bases, and 7 bases stayed unmatched.